This T cell receptor (beta chain) was identified in a study of blood T cell repertoires in COVID-19. Study context: Specimens from acute and convalescent COVID-19 originated in the United States, Italy and Spain. In each case, the material was cDNA or gDNA derived from T cells, B-cell-depleted T cells, or PBMCs.

Authors' data handling: Amplification of reference gene primers was used by the study to estimate nucleated cell counts. Sequenced by immunoSEQ multiplex PCR; TCRdb stores in-frame clones only, minus some. V and J calls and clone size are as listed in that table; D and trimming were resolved from the DNA. The data show more than 200,000 clones, 80% to 90% seen once. Researchers sorted participants into cohorts using their self-reported clinical history. The CDR3 is made up of 16 amino acids. Germline CDR1 and CDR2: LNHDA and SQIVND (reference sequence). V dropped 7 bases and J dropped 4; count of bases not matched to a gene: 11.

Sample: PBMCs or T cells enriched from blood (not recorded which). The sequence was collected from a young woman who had been exposed to COVID-19. The V gene is TRBV19, the J gene TRBJ2-1; 9 positions match TRBD1. As DNA, the CDR3 is TGTGCCAGTAACCTTCAGCCGGGACAGGGTTACAATGAGCAGTTCTTC. Translated, it gives CASNLQPGQGYNEQFF.